The T cell receptor beta chain under discussion was sequenced for a study of T cells after yellow fever vaccination. Study information: Low-cell-number fractions underwent preparation using SMART-Seq v4 Ultra Low Input. Study observations and caveats: Once the booster was given, most primary-vaccination clones reappeared, at about 95% for CD4 and roughly 91% for CD8. When the response was secondary, it was weaker but reached its peak faster, day 5 versus 15.

V lost 1 base to trimming and J lost 6 bases; unmatched junction nucleotides: 6. CDR1 SGHAT and CDR2 FQNNGV come from the germline V gene. The CDR3 is 15 residues long. The table lists this clonotype with a few counts. Its antigen is as yet unknown. Each CDR3 protein gets one entry after TCRdb re-called the 5' RACE reads with MiXCR. Here the sample spans 400,000 to 450,000 distinct CDR3 sequences, roughly 20% being singletons. This receptor was taken from a man between 18 and 35 years old who received the YFV17D yellow fever vaccine. The V and J genes are TRBV11-2 and TRBJ2-1; TRBD2 aligns across 7 bases. The sample here was PBMCs, taken before the yellow fever booster vaccination. The CDR3 region is CASSLGWRGFNEQFF. CDR3 nucleotides: TGTGCCAGCAGCTTAGGGTGGCGGGGGTTCAATGAGCAGTTCTTC.